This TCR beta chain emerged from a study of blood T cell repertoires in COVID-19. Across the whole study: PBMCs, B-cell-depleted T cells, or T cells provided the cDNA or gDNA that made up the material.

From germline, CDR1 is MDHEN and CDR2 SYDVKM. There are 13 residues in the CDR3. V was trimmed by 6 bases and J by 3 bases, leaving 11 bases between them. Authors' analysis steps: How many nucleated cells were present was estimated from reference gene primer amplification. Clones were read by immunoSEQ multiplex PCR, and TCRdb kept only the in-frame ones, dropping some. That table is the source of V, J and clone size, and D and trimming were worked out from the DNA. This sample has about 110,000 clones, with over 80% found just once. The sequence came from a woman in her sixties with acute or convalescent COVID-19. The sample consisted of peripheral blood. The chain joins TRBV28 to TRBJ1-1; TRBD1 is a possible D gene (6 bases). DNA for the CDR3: TGTGCCAGCAGGCAATCAGGGGACACTGAAGCTTTCTTT. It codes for CASRQSGDTEAFF.